This is a list of T cell receptor beta chains from one sample in a study of CD8 T cells in Susac syndrome. Each CDR3 protein is one row after TCRdb ran MiXCR on the immunoSEQ multiplex PCR reads. The sample lists 200,000 to 250,000 distinct CDR3 sequences, 95% seen once, with roughly 0.09% in the top ten. The material sequenced was CD4+ T cells from PBMCs. The receptors shown here come from a human donor with multiple sclerosis. Each CDR3 is given with its conserved first and last residue. D genes are given only for firm matches. For some rows the clone size is stated as once, few or many, or as a class when expanded; others skip it.

>NA|TRBV30|TRBJ1-5|NA
TGTGCCTGGAGAGGGCAGGAAAATCAGCCCCAGCATTTT
CAWRGQENQPQHF
>NA|TRBV9|TRBJ2-1|NA
TGTGCCAGCACCCGGGGTGGGGGACAAGGGTACATTGAGCAGTTCTTC
CASTRGGGQGYIEQFF
>NA|TRBV5-1|TRBJ2-1|TRBD1
TGCGCCAGCAGCTCCGGGACAGGGAACAATGAGCAGTTCTTC
CASSSGTGNNEQFF
>NA|TRBV20-1|TRBJ2-5|TRBD1
TGCAGTGTAGCTATGGGGACAGGGGGTAGAGAGACCCAGTACTTC
CSVAMGTGGRETQYF
>NA|TRBV5-4|TRBJ1-2|NA
TGTGCCAGCAGGGAGGAAGGCCCTTATGGCTACACCTTC
CASREEGPYGYTF
>NA|TRBV20-1|TRBJ2-7|TRBD2
TGCAGTGCTAGCCAACTAGCGGGTTCCCACGAGCAGTACTTC
CSASQLAGSHEQYF
>once|TRBV29-1|TRBJ1-1|TRBD1
TGCAGCGCCAGGGGGTGGAACACTGAAGCTTTCTTT
CSARGWNTEAFF
>NA|TRBV4-1|TRBJ1-5|NA
TGCGCCAGCAGCCAGTTGGGTGTCCGGGGCGACCAGCCCCAGCATTTT
CASSQLGVRGDQPQHF
>NA|TRBV29-1|TRBJ2-1|TRBD1
TGCAGCGCGGACAGGGGATCGGGCAATGAGCAGTTCTTC
CSADRGSGNEQFF
>once|TRBV2|TRBJ2-1|TRBD2
TGTGCCAGCAGTGAAGAGGGACTAGCGGGGGGGAGTCCGTTCTTC
CASSEEGLAGGSPFF
>once|TRBV29-1|TRBJ2-7|NA
TGCAGCGTTGGGACGGCTGGGGAGCAGTACTTC
CSVGTAGEQYF